The 11 T cell receptor beta chains below all came from one sample that was sequenced in a study of cytomegalovirus exposure and HLA in healthy donors. Measured with immunoSEQ multiplex PCR; TCRdb has only the in-frame clones, and not every one. The repertoire holds 170,000 or so clones, with about four fifths as singletons. What was sequenced was PBMCs. The receptors shown here come from a woman aged 18-35 years in good health and CMV-seropositive.

With respect to this clone: The sample carries other DNA sequences with the same CDR3. J is TRBJ2-7 and V is TRBV2; D might be TRBD1 (6 bases). The CDR3 is 12 amino acids. Looked up from germline, CDR1 is SNHLY and CDR2 is FYNNEI. V gave up 6 bases and J gave up 3 bases, with 9 bases separating them. The CDR3 protein is CASREDSYEQYF. DNA for the CDR3: TGTGCCAGCAGAGAGGACAGCTACGAGCAGTACTTC.

The gene calls are TRBV6-5 and TRBJ2-7, with 8 positions matching TRBD1. V shed 5 bases, J shed 13 bases, and the junction held 10 bases outside the gene matches. This CDR3 has 12 amino acids. Germline loops: CDR1 MNHEY, CDR2 SVGAGI. In nucleotides, the CDR3 is TGTGCCAGCAGTAAACAGGGGGGTCGTTCTTACTTC. Translating gives CASSKQGGRSYF.

The genes are TRBV5-1 and TRBJ2-7; a weak D match, TRBD2 (5 bases). V gave up 0 bases and J gave up 6 bases, with 10 bases separating them. The germline CDR1 and CDR2 sequences are SGHRS and YFSETQ. The CDR3 spans 13 residues. CDR3 nucleotides: TGCGCCAGCAGCTTGGGCGGGTTACCCGAGCAGTACTTC. As protein: CASSLGGLPEQYF.

CDR3 residues: CASSTPGLAAYTQYF. For the CDR3, the DNA is TGTGCCAGCAGTACCCCGGGACTAGCCGCGTATACGCAGTATTTT. This sequence joins TRBV28 and TRBJ2-3; 9 nucleotides agree with TRBD2. This CDR3 is 15 amino acids long. Looked up from germline, CDR1 is MDHEN and CDR2 is SYDVKM. The trim removed 5 bases at V and 7 bases at J, leaving 10 bases unmatched.

The chain links TRBV9 to TRBJ2-7, with 8 positions matching TRBD2. The germline V gene has CDR1 SGDLS and CDR2 YYNGEE. After removal of 2 bases from V and 4 bases from J, the junction contained 8 bases not matched to a gene. The CDR3 covers 15 residues. The CDR3 nucleotides read TGTGCCAGCAGCGTGGGTACTAGCGGACTTTACGAGCAGTACTTC. Its translation: CASSVGTSGLYEQYF. The whole variable domain, filled in from reference TRBV9 and TRBJ2-7, reads DSGVTQTPKHLITATGQRVTLRCSPRSGDLSVYWYQQSLDQGLQFLIQYYNGEERAKGNILERFSAQQFPDLHSELNLSSLELGDSALYFCASSVGTSGLYEQYFGPGTRLTVT.

J is TRBJ2-7 and V is TRBV9, with 7 bases fitting TRBD1. Looked up from germline, CDR1 is SGDLS and CDR2 is YYNGEE. The CDR3 is made up of 15 amino acids. With V trimmed by 4 bases and J by 3 bases, 10 bases remained unmatched. CDR3 nucleotides: TGTGCCAGCAGCATGGCCGGGACAGCTGACTACGAGCAGTACTTC. Protein sequence: CASSMAGTADYEQYF.

J is TRBJ2-7 and V is TRBV6-5; TRBD1 is a possible D gene (6 bases). Trimming took 2 bases from V and 6 from J, leaving 14 bases between them. Germline lookup yields CDR1 MNHEY and CDR2 SVGAGI. CDR3 length: 14 amino acids. This chain's CDR3 is CASSYGAGVVEQYF. CDR3 bases: TGTGCCAGCAGTTACGGGGCAGGGGTGGTCGAGCAGTACTTC.

The chain links TRBV6-4 to TRBJ2-3; no clear D. Germline CDR1 is MRHNA and CDR2 is SNTAGT. The CDR3 is made up of 13 amino acids. V was trimmed by 5 bases and J by 6 bases, leaving 12 bases between them. The CDR3 nucleotides are TGTGCCAGCAGTTCCCGAGGAACGGATACGCAGTATTTT. Residues: CASSSRGTDTQYF.

A single count supports this clone. The genes are TRBV7-2 and TRBJ1-2, with D perhaps matching TRBD1 (5 bases). Germline loops: CDR1 SGHTA, CDR2 FQGNSA. V was pared by 11 bases and J by 8 bases, with 21 bases between. The CDR3 has 13 amino acids. The CDR3 loop is CAPERGGDWGYTF. CDR3 DNA sequence: TGTGCCCCAGAGAGGGGCGGGGACTGGGGCTACACCTTC.

The rearrangement links TRBV5-6 to TRBJ1-2; D remains ambiguous. V lost 1 base to trimming and J lost 3 bases, with 19 bases between them. The germline CDR1 and CDR2 sequences are SGHDT and YYEEEE. The CDR3 has 17 amino acids. CDR3 protein: CASSLRSLRAADYGYTF. For the CDR3, the DNA is TGTGCCAGCAGCTTGAGGAGCCTAAGAGCTGCCGACTATGGCTACACCTTC.

The gene calls are TRBV5-1 and TRBJ2-1; a possible D gene is TRBD2 (5 bases). V lost 0 bases to trimming and J lost 7 bases, with 14 bases between them. The CDR3 runs 15 residues. Germline CDR1 and CDR2: SGHRS and YFSETQ. Written as DNA, the CDR3 is TGCGCCAGCAGCTTGGGTCGGGGATATATGAATGAGCAGTTCTTC. Translation gives CASSLGRGYMNEQFF.